The 2 T cell receptor beta chains reported below all come from one sample, sequenced in a study of CD8+ T cells in alopecia areata. Sample treatment: oral pan-JAK inhibitor, 5-10 mg twice daily. Following RNA extraction, reverse transcription yielded cDNA that acted as the sequencing template. The data were produced by immunoSEQ multiplex PCR, yet TCRdb's version contains in-frame clones alone and is incomplete. This table has 100,000 or so clones, 60% appearing once. Sequenced material: CD8+ T cells sorted from blood, taken between weeks 55 and 65, from a patient treated with tofacitinib. These receptors originate from a human donor with alopecia areata.

The gene calls are TRBV9 and TRBJ1-5; D might be TRBD1 (5 bases). The CDR3 covers 16 residues. The V gene lost 0 bases and the J gene lost 0 bases, with 10 bases spanning the gap. The V gene's germline CDR1 is SGDLS and CDR2 YYNGEE. For the CDR3, the DNA is TGTGCCAGCAGCGTAGGGGGCGGGAATAGCAATCAGCCCCAGCATTTT. The encoded protein is CASSVGGGNSNQPQHF. The entire variable domain, with the rest obtained from reference TRBV9 and TRBJ1-5, is as follows: DSGVTQTPKHLITATGQRVTLRCSPRSGDLSVYWYQQSLDQGLQFLIQYYNGEERAKGNILERFSAQQFPDLHSELNLSSLELGDSALYFCASSVGGGNSNQPQHFGDGTRLSIL.

This clone has more than one count but fewer than ten. The chain employs TRBV7-9 and TRBJ1-4, with D unresolved. The germline CDR1 and CDR2 sequences are SEHNR and FQNEAQ (reference sequence). The CDR3 length is 15 residues. Trimming stripped 5 bases from V and 3 bases from J, with 13 bases between. Here the CDR3 reads CASSQPGRANEKLFF. DNA of the CDR3: TGTGCCAGCAGCCAGCCTGGGCGGGCTAATGAAAAACTGTTTTTT.